This T cell receptor beta chain was recorded in a study of cytomegalovirus exposure and HLA in healthy donors. Note on this clone: The antigen is unknown.

Germline CDR1 is SGHDT and CDR2 is YYEEEE. The V end was cut by 0 bases, the J end by 6 bases, with 7 bases between. The CDR3 loop spans 13 amino acids. Amplification used 60 Vbeta primers and 13 Jbeta primers. Libraries were prepared by immunoSEQ multiplex PCR; TCRdb keeps only in-frame clonotypes and omits some of them. Of approximately 200,000 clones listed, just under 75% were seen once; the top ten hold 2.5% to 4%. Findings and limits, study-wide: In a later analysis, productive TCRs from donors in an Asian-associated ancestry cluster reportedly carried fewer N-insertions than the cohort mean. Previously analyzed data showed that most TCR beta V segments were productive at a frequency of about 87% or about 30%. Upon later analysis, HLA-associated TCR beta chains proved more clonally expanded than other, equally common chains. Listed as cytomegalovirus-associated were around 160 TCR beta chains.

This TCR came from a woman aged 25-40 years in good health and CMV-seropositive. The chain uses TRBV5-6 and TRBJ2-1; D uncertain. Sequenced: PBMCs. CDR3 nucleotides: TGTGCCAGCAGCTTGGTGCCTAGCAATGAGCAGTTCTTC. It specifies CASSLVPSNEQFF.